Below are 23 T cell receptor beta chains sequenced from a single sample in a study of cytomegalovirus exposure and HLA in healthy donors. The primer mix had 60 Vbeta and 13 Jbeta primers. Measured with immunoSEQ multiplex PCR; TCRdb has only the in-frame clones, and not every one. Of over 85,000 clones in the sample, around 57% were seen once. What was sequenced was PBMCs. All receptors derive from a human donor in good health.

A single count supports this clone. The chain employs TRBV27 and TRBJ1-2, with 9 bases identical to TRBD1. The CDR3 runs to 15 residues. CDR1 and CDR2 (germline): MNHEY, SMNVEV (reference sequence). V trimming: 0 bases; J trimming: 6 bases; junction bases outside the gene matches: 5. The CDR3 DNA follows: TGTGCCAGCAGTTTATCGGGGACAGGGTTCGATGGCTACACCTTC. This encodes CASSLSGTGFDGYTF.

V gene TRBV10-1 combines with J gene TRBJ2-1; D perhaps matches TRBD1 (6 bases). This CDR3 is built from 14 residues. CDR1 is WNHNN and CDR2 is SYGVQD in the germline V gene (reference sequence). Trimming took off 2 bases at V and 5 bases at J, with 10 bases between the two ends. For the CDR3, the DNA is TGCGCCAGCAGTGAGACAGGGTCCGACAATGAGCAGTTCTTC. It codes for CASSETGSDNEQFF.

V gene TRBV28 combines with J gene TRBJ2-5, with 10 bases that match TRBD2. The V segment lost 4 bases and the J segment 3 bases; nucleotides outside the gene matches: 17. This CDR3 spans 19 amino acids. Germline CDR1 and CDR2: MDHEN and SYDVKM. CDR3 nucleotides: TGTGCCAGCAGTTGGAGAGTGTCTAGCGGGGGAGGGATCGAAGAGACCCAGTACTTC. Protein product: CASSWRVSSGGGIEETQYF.

The chain employs TRBV10-3 and TRBJ2-2; 8 bases are a match to TRBD1. The CDR3 contains 17 residues. Germline assignment: CDR1 ENHRY and CDR2 SYGVKD. Trimming removed 9 bases from V and 1 base from J; junction bases left unmatched: 13. The CDR3 loop reads CAIRQGLTFRNTGELFF. CDR3 bases: TGTGCCATACGACAGGGGTTGACGTTTAGGAACACCGGGGAGCTGTTTTTT.

V and J are TRBV13 and TRBJ1-2; D is possibly TRBD1 (6 bases). The CDR3 sequence is 14 residues long. With 1 base removed from V and 10 bases from J, the gap between germline ends came to 16 bases. Germline-derived CDR1 and CDR2 are PRHDT and FYEKMQ (reference sequence). CDR3 amino acids: CASSLEGGGPVYTF. For the CDR3, the DNA is TGTGCCAGCAGCTTAGAGGGGGGGGGACCGGTCTACACCTTC.

This clone was observed a single time. J is TRBJ2-3 and V is TRBV19, with 9 bases that match TRBD1. J lost 2 bases, V lost 6 bases, and 9 bases had no gene match. The CDR3 covers 16 residues. CDR1 and CDR2 (germline): LNHDA, SQIVND (reference sequence). CDR3 residues: CASRISGQGITDTQYF. The CDR3 region has the DNA TGTGCCAGTAGAATCTCGGGACAGGGAATCACAGATACGCAGTATTTT.

This clone was seen only once. The chain recombines TRBV7-9 with TRBJ2-1, with D hard to call. V shed 8 bases and J shed 2 bases, with 16 bases lying between them. The CDR3 contains 15 residues. Germline V gene lookup returns CDR1 SEHNR and CDR2 FQNEAQ (reference sequence). The CDR3 is CASFGARTTYNEQFF. The CDR3 DNA reads TGTGCCAGCTTCGGTGCCCGAACTACCTACAATGAGCAGTTCTTC.

The chain employs TRBV5-1 and TRBJ2-2; TRBD1 agrees at 7 bases. Germline CDR1 and CDR2: SGHRS and YFSETQ. V gave up 5 bases and J gave up 1 base; unmatched junction bases: 5. This CDR3 contains 15 residues. The CDR3 DNA is TGCGCCAGCAGGAGGGACAGTAAGAACACCGGGGAGCTGTTTTTT. The encoded protein is CASRRDSKNTGELFF.

The table lists this clone with a few counts. The V call is TRBV27, the J call TRBJ1-4; 9 bases map to TRBD1. V was pared by 5 bases and J by 10 bases, with 5 bases of the junction left unmatched. The CDR3 is made up of 13 amino acids. Germline assignment: CDR1 MNHEY and CDR2 SMNVEV (reference sequence). The CDR3 is CASSGGTGRKLFF. The CDR3 DNA reads TGTGCCAGCAGTGGCGGGACAGGGAGAAAACTGTTTTTT.

The V and J genes are TRBV19 and TRBJ2-1, with D tentatively TRBD2 (7 bases). Germline V gives CDR1 LNHDA, CDR2 SQIVND (reference sequence). The V end lost 5 bases, the J end lost 6 bases, and 17 bases lay between the germline ends. The CDR3 is made up of 15 amino acids. The CDR3 is CASSFAGRGANEQFF. DNA for the CDR3: TGTGCCAGTAGTTTCGCAGGGAGGGGGGCCAATGAGCAGTTCTTC.

This rearrangement joins TRBV6-5 to TRBJ2-2; the D is unclear. The germline V gene has CDR1 MNHEY and CDR2 SVGAGI. The CDR3 loop spans 11 amino acids. V was cut by 8 bases and J by 7 bases, with 8 bases left in between. CDR3 protein: CASAFYGELFF. The CDR3 region has the DNA TGTGCCAGCGCGTTCTACGGGGAGCTGTTTTTT.

The chain combines TRBV2 with TRBJ2-2; TRBD2 matches 10 bases. Trimming at V came to 3 bases and at J to 7 bases, leaving 8 bases not matched to a gene. CDR1 SNHLY and CDR2 FYNNEI come from the germline V gene. This CDR3 region has 16 residues. CDR3 amino acids: CASSDTSGTRGGELFF. In DNA form, the CDR3 reads TGTGCCAGCAGTGACACTAGCGGGACCCGGGGCGGGGAGCTGTTTTTT.

The chain combines TRBV6-5 with TRBJ2-5, with D maybe TRBD2 (5 bases). V was cut by 0 bases and J by 2 bases, with 10 bases left in between. The CDR3 spans 15 residues. Germline V gives CDR1 MNHEY, CDR2 SVGAGI. CDR3 amino acids: CASSYSISGQETQYF. In DNA, the CDR3 is TGTGCCAGCAGTTACTCGATCAGCGGTCAAGAGACCCAGTACTTC.

This clone occurred once. CDR3 DNA sequence: TGTGCCAGCAGCTTAGGAGGGTCAGGGAGGGAGCAGTACTTC. This codes for CASSLGGSGREQYF. The chain uses TRBV7-6 and TRBJ2-7, with D possibly TRBD2 on 6 matching bases. Trimming took 1 base from V and 7 from J, leaving 14 bases between them. This CDR3 is built from 14 residues. CDR1 is SGHVS and CDR2 is FNYEAQ in the germline V gene.

This clone was seen a handful of times. The J gene is TRBJ1-2, the V gene TRBV2; no clear D gene. Germline V gene data show CDR1 as SNHLY and CDR2 as FYNNEI. The length of the CDR3 is 12 residues. Deletions cut 7 bases from V and 11 bases from J, with 17 bases between. DNA of the CDR3: TGTGCCAGCAAAGAAGCGGGGAGAGAATACACCTTC. It yields the protein CASKEAGREYTF.

As regards this clone: Germline and junction disagree at one end, which may indicate a read error. This chain joins TRBV7-8 and TRBJ1-1, with TRBD1 identical over 11 bases. The CDR3 length is 16 residues. Germline CDR1 reads SGHVS; CDR2 reads FQNEAQ. The CDR3 loop reads CACSSDRTGGPLTAFF. The CDR3, as DNA: TGTGCCTGCAGCTCCGATAGGACAGGGGGCCCCCTTACAGCTTTCTTT.

This clone was counted only a few times. The CDR3 nucleotides read TGTGCCAGCAGTTTACCAGGGGGCTTTGAGACCCAGTACTTC. Its protein is CASSLPGGFETQYF. V gene TRBV28 combines with J gene TRBJ2-5, with 8 bases that match TRBD1. The CDR3 loop spans 14 amino acids. J was trimmed by 5 bases and V by 2 bases; bases with no gene match: 4. Germline CDR1 and CDR2: MDHEN and SYDVKM.

This clone was recorded a few times. V is TRBV19 and J is TRBJ1-4; 9 bases agree with TRBD1. The junction had 6 bases not matched to a gene; V was cut back by 3 bases and J by 7 bases. Germline V gene data show CDR1 as LNHDA and CDR2 as SQIVND (reference sequence). This CDR3 spans 15 amino acids. The CDR3 is CASSITGTGIEKLFF. CDR3 in DNA: TGTGCCAGTAGTATCACCGGGACAGGGATTGAAAAACTGTTTTTT.

This clone was seen a handful of times. The J gene is TRBJ1-2, the V gene TRBV28, with 9 nucleotides matching TRBD1. J lost 6 bases, V lost 7 bases, and 15 bases had no gene match. The germline V gene encodes CDR1 MDHEN and CDR2 SYDVKM. The CDR3 runs 16 residues. For the CDR3, the DNA is TGTGCCAGCATACAGGGAGGGGGGACAGGGAGGAATGGCTACACCTTC. Translated: CASIQGGGTGRNGYTF.

This clone was detected only a few times. This chain links TRBV19 with TRBJ2-1, with TRBD2 matching 9 bases. CDR1 is LNHDA and CDR2 is SQIVND in the germline V gene (reference sequence). The CDR3 runs to 16 residues. Unmatched junction bases numbered 5, after V lost 5 bases and J lost 0 bases. CDR3 sequence (DNA): TGTGCCAGTAGTCCCTCTAGCGGGGCCTCCTACAATGAGCAGTTCTTC. It translates to CASSPSSGASYNEQFF. The full variable domain, with the rest looked up from reference TRBV19 and TRBJ2-1, is DGGITQSPKYLFRKEGQNVTLSCEQNLNHDAMYWYRQDPGQGLRLIYYSQIVNDFQKGDIAEGYSVSREKKESFPLTVTSAQKNPTAFYLCASSPSSGASYNEQFFGPGTRLTVL.

This chain uses TRBV4-1 with TRBJ2-5; 7 bases agree with TRBD1. The better agreement between TRBJ2-7 and the DNA end casts doubt on the J call. The CDR3 spans 15 residues. Germline V gives CDR1 MGHRA, CDR2 YSYEKL. The CDR3 protein is CASSQVSGQSYEQYF. The CDR3 DNA follows: TGCGCCAGCAGCCAAGTTTCGGGACAGAGCTACGAGCAGTACTTC.

This chain uses TRBV6-5 with TRBJ2-7; tentative D call: TRBD2 (6 bases). The CDR3 spans 16 residues. CDR1 MNHEY and CDR2 SVGAGI come from the germline V gene. Trimming removed 0 bases from V and 7 bases from J, with 19 bases in between. CDR3 region: CASSYSRLGLPKEQYF. The CDR3 DNA follows: TGTGCCAGCAGTTACTCTCGACTAGGGCTACCTAAGGAGCAGTACTTC.

This chain joins TRBV6-1 and TRBJ2-1; 11 bases are a match to TRBD2. The J segment lost 4 bases and the V segment lost 4 bases, leaving 9 bases of the junction unmatched. This CDR3 spans 17 amino acids. From germline, CDR1 is MNHNS and CDR2 SASEGT. The CDR3 loop is CASSGGYRLAGYNEQFF. The CDR3 DNA is TGTGCCAGCAGTGGGGGATATCGACTAGCGGGATACAATGAGCAGTTCTTC.